The 30 T cell receptor beta chains below were found in one sample sequenced in a study of cytomegalovirus exposure and HLA in healthy donors. The PCR was carried out with 60 Vbeta primers and 13 Jbeta primers. Here immunoSEQ multiplex PCR was the method, and the copy in TCRdb shows in-frame clones only, minus some. The data contain under 150,000 clones, about three quarters of them singletons. What was sequenced was PBMCs. The receptors shown here come from a human donor in good health.

The V gene is TRBV9, the J gene TRBJ2-7; D is unclear. The length of the CDR3 is 12 residues. Germline loops: CDR1 SGDLS, CDR2 YYNGEE. Deletions cut 3 bases from V and 0 bases from J, with 4 bases between. CDR3 nucleotide sequence: TGTGCCAGCAGCGCCAGCTCCTACGAGCAGTACTTC. Translated: CASSASSYEQYF.

The chain uses TRBV10-2 and TRBJ1-4, with 8 bases that match TRBD1. Germline loops: CDR1 WSHSY, CDR2 SAAADI. This CDR3 has 14 amino acids. Germline trimming cut 8 bases from V and 8 bases from J; bases unmatched to any gene: 10. This CDR3 is CASDSDRGGEKLFF. The CDR3 region has the DNA TGCGCCAGCGACAGCGACAGGGGTGGCGAAAAACTGTTTTTT.

J is TRBJ2-3 and V is TRBV7-3; 7 bases are shared with TRBD1. V lost 5 bases, J lost 0 bases, and 5 bases stayed unmatched. The germline V gene encodes CDR1 SGHTA and CDR2 FQGTGA. The length of the CDR3 is 15 residues. DNA for the CDR3: TGTGCCAGCAGCCGAAACAGGGGTAGCACAGATACGCAGTATTTT. It translates to CASSRNRGSTDTQYF.

V usage is TRBV19 and J usage is TRBJ1-2, with 8 bases aligning to TRBD1. CDR1 is LNHDA, CDR2 SQIVND, per germline (reference sequence). The V segment lost 7 bases and the J segment 5 bases; nucleotides outside the gene matches: 18. The CDR3 consists of 17 residues. CDR3 nucleotides: TGTGCCAGTACCCCAGCTTCCGCGGACAGGGTAGGGTATGGCTACACCTTC. Its translation is CASTPASADRVGYGYTF. Full variable domain (rest looked up from reference TRBV19 and TRBJ1-2): DGGITQSPKYLFRKEGQNVTLSCEQNLNHDAMYWYRQDPGQGLRLIYYSQIVNDFQKGDIAEGYSVSREKKESFPLTVTSAQKNPTAFYLCASTPASADRVGYGYTFGSGTRLTVV.

The chain couples TRBV21-1 to TRBJ1-5. TRBV21-1 is termed a pseudogene. The CDR3 is 18 amino acids. CDR3 sequence reads: CASSKDRGAPYSNQPQHF. CDR3 nucleotides: TGTGCCAGCAGCAAAGATCGGGGGGCCCCCTATAGCAATCAGCCCCAGCATTTT.

This chain links TRBV19 with TRBJ1-3, with 8 nucleotides matching TRBD1. V was clipped by 7 bases and J by 2 bases; unmatched bases: 7. In germline, CDR1 is LNHDA, CDR2 SQIVND (reference sequence). This CDR3 region has 15 residues. CDR3 sequence (DNA): TGTGCCAGTATTTTTCGGACAGGGACTGGAAACACCATATATTTT. Its protein product is CASIFRTGTGNTIYF. The whole variable domain, remainder taken from reference TRBV19 and TRBJ1-3, is DGGITQSPKYLFRKEGQNVTLSCEQNLNHDAMYWYRQDPGQGLRLIYYSQIVNDFQKGDIAEGYSVSREKKESFPLTVTSAQKNPTAFYLCASIFRTGTGNTIYFGEGSWLTVV.

CDR3 nucleotides: TGTGCCAGCAGCTGGCATGGGGAGAATGAAAAACTGTTTTTT. Residues: CASSWHGENEKLFF. The rearrangement uses TRBV7-9 and TRBJ1-4; D remains unclear. CDR3 size: 14 residues. Germline V gene data show CDR1 as SEHNR and CDR2 as FQNEAQ (reference sequence). V gave up 4 bases and J gave up 5 bases, with 11 bases separating them. Full variable domain (missing parts from reference TRBV7-9 and TRBJ1-4): DTGVSQNPRHKITKRGQNVTFRCDPISEHNRLYWYRQTLGQGPEFLTYFQNEAQLEKSRLLSDRFSAERPKGSFSTLEIQRTEQGDSAMYLCASSWHGENEKLFFGSGTQLSVL.

This clone was seen only a few times. The J gene is TRBJ1-6, the V gene TRBV7-9, with D tentatively TRBD1 (6 bases). CDR1 is SEHNR and CDR2 is FQNEAQ in the germline V gene (reference sequence). V dropped 1 base and J dropped 8 bases, with 9 bases sitting between them. The CDR3 runs 14 residues. The CDR3 nucleotides read TGTGCCAGCAGCTTAGAGGGACACGATTCACCCCTCCACTTT. As protein: CASSLEGHDSPLHF.

This rearrangement joins TRBV19 to TRBJ1-2; D call uncertain. Per the germline V gene, CDR1 is LNHDA and CDR2 is SQIVND (reference sequence). V lost 10 bases and J 5 bases, leaving 17 bases between the germline ends. The CDR3 has 13 residues. CDR3 loop: CATAPGFEYGYTF. CDR3 DNA sequence: TGTGCCACCGCCCCGGGGTTCGAGTATGGCTACACCTTC.

The genes are TRBV2 and TRBJ2-5; D ambiguous. The V and J ends lost 7 bases and 9 bases respectively, with 15 bases between them. The CDR3 length is 12 residues. From germline, CDR1 is SNHLY and CDR2 FYNNEI. The CDR3 region is CASTPLSEAQYF. For the CDR3, the DNA is TGTGCCAGCACACCGCTGTCTGAGGCCCAGTACTTC. Together with reference TRBV2 and TRBJ2-5, the CDR3 gives the full variable domain: EPEVTQTPSHQVTQMGQEVILRCVPISNHLYFYWYRQILGQKVEFLVSFYNNEISEKSEIFDDQFSVERPDGSNFTLKIRSTKLEDSAMYFCASTPLSEAQYFGPGTRLLVL.

V gene TRBV4-2 combines with J gene TRBJ1-2; D is perhaps TRBD1 (6 bases). Trimming cost V 2 bases and J 7 bases, with 11 bases left between them. The V gene's germline CDR1 is LGHNA and CDR2 YNFKEQ. This CDR3 comprises 13 residues. The DNA for the CDR3 is TGTGCCAGCAGCCAATACAGGGAGGGTGGCTACACCTTC. Its protein product is CASSQYREGGYTF.

The chain joins TRBV4-1 to TRBJ2-3; D is unclear. Germline V gene lookup returns CDR1 MGHRA and CDR2 YSYEKL. Trimming shortened V by 4 bases and J by 2 bases, and 16 bases separated the two germline ends. The length of the CDR3 is 16 residues. As DNA, the CDR3 is TGCGCCAGCAGCCCCCTCTTGCAACCTAACACAGATACGCAGTATTTT. It translates to CASSPLLQPNTDTQYF.

This chain links TRBV9 with TRBJ1-2; maybe TRBD1 (5 bases). Germline CDR1 SGDLS, CDR2 YYNGEE. Trimming removed 3 bases from V and 4 bases from J, with 10 bases in between. This CDR3 is built from 13 residues. CDR3 DNA sequence: TGTGCCAGCAGCGCGGAAGGGGTCTATGGCTACACCTTC. It is translated as CASSAEGVYGYTF.

The J gene is TRBJ2-7, the V gene TRBV6-5; D is possibly TRBD2 (5 bases). V lost 5 bases and J 1 base, leaving 12 bases between the germline ends. Germline CDR1 is MNHEY and CDR2 is SVGAGI. CDR3 length equals 14 residues. The CDR3 sequence is CASSGPGYSYEQYF. CDR3 bases: TGTGCCAGCAGTGGTCCGGGATATTCCTACGAGCAGTACTTC.

V is TRBV5-1 and J is TRBJ2-7; TRBD1 agrees at 7 bases. Unmatched junction bases numbered 5, after V lost 0 bases and J lost 5 bases. Germline-derived CDR1 and CDR2 are SGHRS and YFSETQ. This CDR3 has 14 residues. In DNA, the CDR3 is TGCGCCAGCAGCTTGGAACAGGGGTTGGACGAGCAGTACTTC. This gives the protein CASSLEQGLDEQYF.

The chain couples TRBV27 to TRBJ1-1, with a tentative D call TRBD1 (6 bases). The CDR3 is 14 amino acids. Per the germline V gene, CDR1 is MNHEY and CDR2 is SMNVEV (reference sequence). Between the trimmed V and J ends, which lost 2 bases and 11 bases, there was a span of 18 bases. In DNA, the CDR3 is TGTGCCAGCAGTTTAAATCAGGGGCACGACAGGGCTTTCTTT. Translating gives CASSLNQGHDRAFF.

The chain combines TRBV27 with TRBJ1-2, with TRBD1 matching over 7 bases. CDR3 length: 15 amino acids. With 3 bases clipped from V and 5 bases from J, the junction kept 9 bases outside the gene matches. CDR1 and CDR2 from the germline V gene are MNHEY and SMNVEV (reference sequence). The CDR3 nucleotides read TGTGCCAGCAGTTTGTGGCAGGGGGGACGTTATGGCTACACCTTC. Its translation: CASSLWQGGRYGYTF.

J is TRBJ2-5 and V is TRBV25-1; D ambiguous. The better agreement between TRBJ2-7 and the DNA end casts doubt on the J call. Germline CDR1 reads MGHDK; CDR2 reads SYGVNS. The CDR3 covers 14 residues. CDR3 DNA: TGTGCCAGCAGTGAATATGGTGCAGACTACGAGCAGTACTTC. It is translated as CASSEYGADYEQYF.

The chain couples TRBV5-1 to TRBJ2-7; 12 positions match TRBD2. CDR3 length equals 17 residues. CDR1 and CDR2 from the germline V gene are SGHRS and YFSETQ. Losses at the gene ends were 0 bases for V and 1 base for J; bases not matched to a gene: 5. The CDR3 reads CASSLVASGGASYEQYF. The CDR3 DNA follows: TGCGCCAGCAGCTTGGTCGCTAGCGGGGGGGCGTCCTACGAGCAGTACTTC.

The chain joins TRBV5-1 to TRBJ2-7, with 8 bases fitting TRBD2. Germline CDR1 is SGHRS and CDR2 is YFSETQ. After removal of 4 bases from V and 2 bases from J, the junction contained 2 bases not matched to a gene. CDR3 size: 13 residues. CDR3 residues: CASSRGGAYEQYF. The CDR3 coding sequence is TGCGCCAGCAGCCGGGGGGGGGCCTACGAGCAGTACTTC.

This chain uses TRBV2 with TRBJ1-2; the D gene is possibly TRBD1 (5 bases). CDR3 length: 15 amino acids. CDR1 is SNHLY and CDR2 is FYNNEI in the germline V gene. Trimming took off 6 bases at V and 5 bases at J, with 19 bases between the two ends. CDR3 sequence reads: CASRLESDSPYGYTF. CDR3 bases: TGTGCCAGCAGGCTCGAAAGTGACAGCCCTTATGGCTACACCTTC.

The chain carries TRBV5-1 and TRBJ1-1; D unclear. The CDR3 spans 14 residues. Germline CDR1 and CDR2: SGHRS and YFSETQ. Trimming removed 3 bases at V and 8 bases at J, with 17 bases between. The CDR3 DNA follows: TGCGCCAGCAGCTCGTTGACCCTCTCGAGGGAAGCTTTCTTT. Protein: CASSSLTLSREAFF.

This clone has a handful of counts. The rearrangement uses TRBV6-5 and TRBJ1-1, with 10 bases fitting TRBD1. From germline, CDR1 is MNHEY and CDR2 SVGAGI. After removal of 2 bases from V and 5 bases from J, the junction contained 5 bases not matched to a gene. This CDR3 is built from 15 residues. DNA for the CDR3: TGTGCCAGCAGTTACGGGGGACAGGGGAATACTGAAGCTTTCTTT. This codes for CASSYGGQGNTEAFF.

The V call is TRBV6-1, the J call TRBJ1-1; weak D call: TRBD1 (6 bases). The CDR3 covers 15 residues. From germline, CDR1 is MNHNS and CDR2 SASEGT. V dropped 10 bases and J dropped 0 bases, with 18 bases sitting between them. CDR3 protein: CANTDRTVMNTEAFF. The CDR3 nucleotides are TGTGCCAACACCGACCGGACAGTGATGAACACTGAAGCTTTCTTT.

This chain joins TRBV7-9 and TRBJ1-4, with TRBD1 as a possible D gene (5 bases). Deletions cut 7 bases from V and 7 bases from J, with 13 bases between. CDR1 is SEHNR and CDR2 is FQNEAQ in the germline V gene (reference sequence). The CDR3 spans 13 residues. The CDR3 is CASKLGGAEKLFF. In nucleotides, the CDR3 is TGTGCCAGCAAACTGGGAGGGGCTGAAAAACTGTTTTTT.

Note on this clone: Germline is not matched at one junction end, which may reflect a read error. Other DNA sequences within the sample encode an identical CDR3. The chain is built from TRBV7-9 and TRBJ1-5; unclear D gene. This CDR3 spans 14 amino acids. Germline CDR1 and CDR2: SEHNR and FQNEAQ (reference sequence). CDR3 amino acids: CASSSGSEYQPQHF. The CDR3 region has the DNA TGTGCCAGCAGCTCGGGGTCAGAATATCAGCCTCAGCATTTT.

In its sample, this clone was seen a few times. The chain carries TRBV29-1 and TRBJ1-1; 11 nucleotides agree with TRBD1. CDR1 is SQVTM and CDR2 is ANQGSEA in the germline V gene. Trimming took 3 bases from V and 6 from J; bases not matched to a gene: 6. There are 14 residues in the CDR3. DNA of the CDR3: TGCAGCGTTGATAGGACAGGGGGCGAGTCTGAAGCTTTCTTT. It is translated as CSVDRTGGESEAFF.

The genes are TRBV5-1 and TRBJ2-1, with 8 bases lining up with TRBD1. The CDR3 covers 17 residues. The junction had 13 bases not matched to a gene; V was cut back by 0 bases and J by 8 bases. Germline V gives CDR1 SGHRS, CDR2 YFSETQ. The CDR3: CASSLARTGYLVDEQFF. In nucleotides, the CDR3 is TGCGCCAGCAGCTTGGCCAGGACAGGGTACTTGGTCGATGAGCAGTTCTTC. Based on the CDR3 plus reference TRBV5-1 and TRBJ2-1, the full variable domain is KAGVTQTPRYLIKTRGQQVTLSCSPISGHRSVSWYQQTPGQGLQFLFEYFSETQRNKGNFPGRFSGRQFSNSRSEMNVSTLELGDSALYLCASSLARTGYLVDEQFFGPGTRLTVL.

In DNA form, the CDR3 reads TGCAGCGTTGCTGGACTAGCGGGGGGGCCGGGATCCTACAATGAGCAGTTCTTC. Amino acids: CSVAGLAGGPGSYNEQFF. The V gene is TRBV29-1, the J gene TRBJ2-1; the match to TRBD2 covers 15 bases. Germline V gene data show CDR1 as SQVTM and CDR2 as ANQGSEA. This CDR3 is 18 amino acids long. The junction had 8 bases not matched to a gene; V was cut back by 4 bases and J by 1 base.

This chain links TRBV27 with TRBJ1-6; no firm D call. Germline loops: CDR1 MNHEY, CDR2 SMNVEV (reference sequence). This CDR3 comprises 16 residues. V lost 7 bases and J lost 0, with 13 bases in between. CDR3 bases: TGTGCCAGCACCCGTAACGGAGGCTCCTATAATTCACCCCTCCACTTT. Protein: CASTRNGGSYNSPLHF.